This TCR beta chain appears in the sequencing data of a study of response to subunit inactivated influenza vaccine. CDR3 length: 14 residues. V shed 4 bases, J shed 3 bases, and the junction held 9 bases outside the gene matches. Germline assignment: CDR1 SQVTM and CDR2 ANQGSEA. Notes on the study in general: The study's authors posited that every seasonal influenza vaccination enlists few new T cells.

This clonotype was found a few times. What it recognizes is unknown. TCRdb reanalysed the RT-PCR reads using MiXCR and keeps one entry per CDR3 protein. The table shows about 310,000 distinct CDR3 sequences, with 21% occurring only once. This specimen was PBMCs from blood, taken approximately 22 months after vaccination. The sequence came from a man between 50 and 69 years old who received an inactivated influenza vaccine. The V gene is TRBV29-1, the J gene TRBJ2-7; 7 bases are shared with TRBD2. The CDR3 is CSVVGTIDIYEQYF. In nucleotides, the CDR3 is TGCAGCGTTGTTGGGACTATCGATATCTACGAGCAGTACTTC.